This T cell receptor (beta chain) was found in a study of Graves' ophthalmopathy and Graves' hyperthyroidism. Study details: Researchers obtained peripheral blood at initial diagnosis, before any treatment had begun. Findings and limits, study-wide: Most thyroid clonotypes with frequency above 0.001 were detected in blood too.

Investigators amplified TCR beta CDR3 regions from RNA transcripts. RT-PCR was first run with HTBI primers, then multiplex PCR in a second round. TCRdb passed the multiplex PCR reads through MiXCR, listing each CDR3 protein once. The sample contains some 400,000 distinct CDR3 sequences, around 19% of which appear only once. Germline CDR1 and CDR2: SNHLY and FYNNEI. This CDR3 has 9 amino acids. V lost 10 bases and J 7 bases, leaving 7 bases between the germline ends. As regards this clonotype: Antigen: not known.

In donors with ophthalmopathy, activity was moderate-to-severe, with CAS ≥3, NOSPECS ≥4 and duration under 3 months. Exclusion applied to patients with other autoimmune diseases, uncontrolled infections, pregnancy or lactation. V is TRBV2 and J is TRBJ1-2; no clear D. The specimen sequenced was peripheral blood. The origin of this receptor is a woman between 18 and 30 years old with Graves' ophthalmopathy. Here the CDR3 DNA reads TGTGCCACACGGGCTGGCTACACCTTC. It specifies CATRAGYTF.